Shown below are 14 T cell receptor beta chains from a single sample sequenced in a study of blood T cell repertoires in COVID-19. Assay used: immunoSEQ multiplex PCR; TCRdb lists only in-frame clones, some missing. The table has over 200,000 clones, approximately 86% seen once. Source material: peripheral blood. These receptors were collected from a young woman who had recovered from COVID-19.

This clone was seen more than once but under ten times. The V call is TRBV2, the J call TRBJ1-5; 8 bases match TRBD1. CDR3 length equals 13 residues. Trimming cost V 10 bases and J 2 bases; bases outside gene matches: 4. Germline assignment: CDR1 SNHLY and CDR2 FYNNEI. DNA of the CDR3: TGTGCCACCGCGGGACAGGGCAATCAGCCCCAGCATTTT. Protein product: CATAGQGNQPQHF.

The V and J genes are TRBV7-9 and TRBJ1-2, with TRBD1 matching over 8 bases. Germline values: CDR1 SEHNR, CDR2 FQNEAQ (reference sequence). There are 14 residues in the CDR3. V lost 4 bases, J lost 3 bases, and 4 bases stayed unmatched. This CDR3 reads CASSSGGPYYGYTF. The DNA for the CDR3 is TGTGCCAGCAGCTCAGGGGGCCCATACTATGGCTACACCTTC.

This chain joins TRBV6-2 or TRBV6-3 and TRBJ2-6, with TRBD1 matching 8 bases. With V trimmed by 6 bases and J by 3 bases, 16 bases remained unmatched. The CDR3 is 19 residues long. Germline values: CDR1 MNHEY, CDR2 SVGEGT. CDR3 nucleotide sequence: TGTGCCAGCAGCCTATTAGGCAGGGGGCCCGAAAATGGGGCCAACGTCCTGACTTTC. Translated: CASSLLGRGPENGANVLTF.

J is TRBJ2-1 and V is TRBV11-3; possibly TRBD2 for D (5 bases). With 1 base removed from V and 2 bases from J, the gap between germline ends came to 9 bases. The germline gives CDR1 SGHNT, CDR2 YENEEA. The CDR3 is 15 residues long. CDR3 in DNA: TGTGCCAGCAGCTTAGGACACGGGACCTACAATGAGCAGTTCTTC. It encodes CASSLGHGTYNEQFF. The full variable domain, completed using reference TRBV11-3 and TRBJ2-1, is EAGVVQSPRYKIIEKKQPVAFWCNPISGHNTLYWYLQNLGQGPELLIRYENEEAVDDSQLPKDRFSAERLKGVDSTLKIQPAELGDSAVYLCASSLGHGTYNEQFFGPGTRLTVL.

With regard to this clone: Different DNA sequences within this sample yield the same CDR3. The chain is built from TRBV5-1 and TRBJ1-2, with D tentatively TRBD1 (5 bases). Germline loops: CDR1 SGHRS, CDR2 YFSETQ. The length of the CDR3 is 12 residues. V dropped 0 bases and J dropped 8 bases, with 8 bases sitting between them. CDR3 DNA sequence: TGCGCCAGCAGCTTGGGTCAGGGCGGCTACACCTTC. Encoded protein: CASSLGQGGYTF.

The chain recombines TRBV18 with TRBJ2-7; D gene ambiguous. The V and J ends lost 6 bases and 1 base respectively, with 7 bases between them. This CDR3 is built from 12 residues. Germline CDR1 is KGHSH and CDR2 is LQKENI. The CDR3 DNA reads TGTGCCAGCTCCACCGAGTCCTACGAGCAGTACTTC. It specifies CASSTESYEQYF. Variable domain in full (rest from reference TRBV18 and TRBJ2-7): NAGVMQNPRHLVRRRGQEARLRCSPMKGHSHVYWYRQLPEEGLKFMVYLQKENIIDESGMPKERFSAEFPKEGPSILRIQQVVRGDSAAYFCASSTESYEQYFGPGTRLTVT.

The chain couples TRBV3-1 (or the pseudogene TRBV3-2) to TRBJ2-1; tentative D call: TRBD2 (6 bases). Germline V lookup: CDR1 LGHDT, CDR2 YNNKEL (reference sequence). V shed 11 bases and J shed 9 bases, with 26 bases lying between them. This CDR3 is 15 amino acids long. This chain's CDR3 is CARRAGRARGGEQFF. CDR3 nucleotide sequence: TGTGCCCGCCGAGCGGGCAGGGCGAGGGGTGGTGAGCAGTTCTTC.

This sequence joins TRBV2 and TRBJ2-1; TRBD2 aligns across 10 bases. Per germline, CDR1 SNHLY and CDR2 FYNNEI. The CDR3 is made up of 15 amino acids. V trimming: 7 bases; J trimming: 8 bases; junction bases outside the gene matches: 11. CDR3 nucleotides: TGTGCCAGCAACAGCTGGAGCGGGGGGGCAGATGAGCAGTTCTTC. The encoded protein is CASNSWSGGADEQFF.

The chain is built from TRBV2 and TRBJ1-1; possible D gene TRBD1, 6 bases. Trimming cost V 7 bases and J 8 bases, with 11 bases left between them. The CDR3 has 11 residues. The germline gives CDR1 SNHLY, CDR2 FYNNEI. CDR3 nucleotides: TGTGCCAGCATGGGGGGGCTAGAAGCTTTCTTT. Translation gives CASMGGLEAFF.

The genes are TRBV10-3 and TRBJ2-5, with D unresolved. CDR3 length: 13 amino acids. V dropped 0 bases and J dropped 5 bases, with 7 bases sitting between them. Per germline, CDR1 ENHRY and CDR2 SYGVKD. The CDR3 nucleotides read TGTGCCATCAGTGAGTCTCCCCTTGAGACCCAGTACTTC. Amino acids: CAISESPLETQYF.

J is TRBJ2-3 and V is TRBV6-4; perhaps TRBD2 as D (5 bases). In germline, CDR1 is MRHNA, CDR2 SNTAGT. V shed 2 bases and J shed 6 bases, with 15 bases lying between them. The CDR3 has 15 residues. This CDR3 is CASSDESGRQDTQYF. CDR3 DNA sequence: TGTGCCAGCAGTGACGAAAGCGGACGGCAGGATACGCAGTATTTT.

In this sample, this clone turned up once. The rearrangement joins TRBV6-1 to TRBJ1-2; D call uncertain. The CDR3 runs 12 residues. Germline V gene sequence: CDR1 MNHNS, CDR2 SASEGT. V lost 3 bases and J 4 bases, leaving 6 bases between the germline ends. The chain's CDR3 is CASSDYPYGYTF. Written as DNA, the CDR3 is TGTGCCAGCAGTGATTATCCCTATGGCTACACCTTC.

The chain carries TRBV15 and TRBJ1-5, with 7 nucleotides matching TRBD1. CDR1 and CDR2 from the germline V gene are LNHNV and YYDKDF (reference sequence). The CDR3 runs 16 residues. V trimming: 6 bases; J trimming: 3 bases; junction bases outside the gene matches: 11. CDR3 sequence (DNA): TGTGCCACCAGTGTGGGACAGATACGACTCAATCAGCCCCAGCATTTT. It specifies CATSVGQIRLNQPQHF.

The gene calls are TRBV10-3 and TRBJ1-2, with D possibly TRBD1 on 6 matching bases. The CDR3 has 15 amino acids. V was clipped by 2 bases and J by 3 bases, with 13 bases between them. Germline V gene data show CDR1 as ENHRY and CDR2 as SYGVKD. In DNA form, the CDR3 reads TGTGCCATCAGTGAGGGACAGCCTACAGACTATGGCTACACCTTC. It encodes CAISEGQPTDYGYTF.